The entry below gives a single TCR beta chain sequence along with its context. This sample was included in a study of blood T cell repertoires in COVID-19. With 4 bases removed from V and 0 bases from J, the gap between germline ends came to 13 bases. This CDR3 is built from 15 residues. Germline V gene data show CDR1 as SQVTM and CDR2 as ANQGSEA. Some clones are missing from TCRdb's copy, which holds only in-frame ones; the method was immunoSEQ multiplex PCR. The sample has fewer than 300,000 clones, approximately 88% seen once; the top ten hold about 0.8%. This receptor was identified in a woman aged 30 to 39 with acute or convalescent COVID-19. Sequencing was carried out using peripheral blood. V usage is TRBV29-1 and J usage is TRBJ2-1; D is ambiguous. The CDR3 region is CSVARVALSYNEQFF. The CDR3 DNA reads as TGCAGCGTTGCCCGGGTAGCCCTCTCCTACAATGAGCAGTTCTTC.